Included here is one T cell receptor beta chain sequence, with context. What this receptor recognizes is not known. No much larger clonotype is one base removed from it; base qualities were not supplied. Patients were selected on the basis of adequate residual fresh-frozen tumor tissue and more than two years of available survival data. None of the glioblastoma patients carried an isocitrate dehydrogenase mutation, although molecular status otherwise varied. PBMC collection took place before vaccination, two weeks after the third vaccination, and at tumor progression if progression occurred. The Qiagen DNeasy Blood extraction Kit was used to extract genomic DNA. The data stem from a study of glioma-infiltrating T cells after dendritic cell vaccination (dated by TCRdb to the mid-2010s). Broadly, across the study: A cohort of 15 glioblastoma patients from Phase I and II dendritic cell vaccination trials was included, of whom 9 were newly diagnosed and 6 had recurrent disease. Each patient got three intradermal injections of the dendritic cell vaccine, spaced at biweekly intervals, in the arm below the axilla. Survival after dendritic cell vaccination was correlated with TCR sequencing metrics such as TIL content and the overlap between tumor and blood repertoires. To make the vaccine, monocyte-derived dendritic cells were cultured for 7 to 8 days with IL-4 and GM-CSF and then pulsed overnight with autologous tumor lysate. Between 2003 and 2012, the patients were given dendritic cell vaccination pulsed with autologous tumor lysate. In glioblastoma patients vaccinated with dendritic cells, deep sequencing of TCR beta CDR3 regions served to measure tumor-infiltrating lymphocyte content and to compare repertoires between tumor and blood.

Using the immunoSEQ assay, TCRB CDR3 regions were amplified from approximately 1.9 micrograms of genomic DNA, or from all available DNA when less than that was on hand. The multiplex PCR relied on 60 forward primers for TCR V beta segments and 13 reverse primers for J beta segments. Synthetic control templates were spiked into each sample at limiting dilution to estimate reads per starting template. Reads of 87 bp were generated by sequencing on the Illumina HiSeq System. Turning to the authors' computational methods: PCR and sequencing errors were removed by merging closely related sequences with a nearest neighbor algorithm. TCR overlap was measured as the percentage of unique tumor TCR beta sequences also present in the same patient's peripheral blood. TCRdb took this table from immuneACCESS and kept in-frame rearrangements with V and J called. Such tables lack part of the clones; where checked against another copy, unresolved V genes explain under half of the gap, and the rest is unexplained. V, J and clone size are taken as reported in that table, and D and trimming were inferred from the DNA itself. This sample comprises 85,000 to 95,000 clones, around 86% of them detected only once. The ten biggest clones cover around 16% of the sample.

The junction carries 11 bases between V and J, which are trimmed by 0 bases and 3 bases respectively. The CDR3 covers 16 residues, taking in both the cysteine and the phenylalanine. Of all the DNA, just the CDR3 is kept, 48 bases in frame from base 1. CDR1 and CDR2 (MGHRA, YSYEKL) derive from the germline V gene. The paper as a whole reports these results and caveats: No direct relationship between TCR clonality and survival was found, suggesting a diverse polyclonal response may matter. The cohort was small and heterogeneous, and full blood and tumor sets were available for few patients, with initial-recurrent tumor pairs available for even fewer patients. The three-group TCR overlap response model was described as speculative and requiring prospective validation. Longer time to progression and overall survival after dendritic cell vaccination were predicted by higher estimated pretreatment TIL content.

The receptor was derived from a human donor with glioblastoma. Here the sequenced sample was blood, taken before dendritic cell vaccination. In this chain, TRBV4-1 is recombined with TRBJ2-2; the D gene remains uncertain. The CDR3 in this case is CASSQDPVSYTGELFF. DNA sequence: TGCGCCAGCAGCCAAGATCCGGTTAGCTACACCGGGGAGCTGTTTTTT.